This is a list of T cell receptor beta chains from one sample in a study of control samples from healthy donors and cancer patients. This table comes from immunoSEQ multiplex PCR, and its TCRdb copy is limited to in-frame clones, with some not included. The sample contains about 120,000 clones, 93% of which appear only once. What was sequenced was blood. The receptors originated from a man aged 30 to 45 in good health. Each CDR3 is given with its conserved first and last residue. D genes are given only for firm matches. Clone size is given for some rows only: seen once, a few or many times, or a class if the clone is expanded.

clone_size: -; j_call: TRBJ2-5; v_call: TRBV4-2; d_call: TRBD1; cdr3_aa: CASSQGGQEETQYF; cdr3_nt: TGTGCCAGCAGCCAGGGCGGACAGGAAGAGACCCAGTACTTC
clone_size: -; j_call: TRBJ1-1; v_call: TRBV18; d_call: -; cdr3_aa: CASSLTGLPNTEAFF; cdr3_nt: TGTGCCAGCTCTCTTACAGGGCTCCCGAACACTGAAGCTTTCTTT
clone_size: -; j_call: TRBJ1-5; v_call: TRBV18; d_call: -; cdr3_aa: CASSPATGGNQPQHF; cdr3_nt: TGTGCCAGCTCACCGGCAACGGGAGGCAATCAGCCCCAGCATTTT
clone_size: -; j_call: TRBJ1-1; v_call: TRBV9; d_call: -; cdr3_aa: CASSVGAAEDTEAFF; cdr3_nt: TGTGCCAGCAGCGTAGGAGCGGCCGAGGACACTGAAGCTTTCTTT
clone_size: -; j_call: TRBJ1-2; v_call: TRBV28; d_call: TRBD1; cdr3_aa: CASSSSRDRGRYGYTF; cdr3_nt: TGTGCCAGCAGTTCCAGCCGGGACAGGGGGCGCTATGGCTACACCTTC
clone_size: -; j_call: TRBJ1-6; v_call: TRBV19; d_call: TRBD1; cdr3_aa: CASTSGTGGYSPLHF; cdr3_nt: TGTGCCAGTACCTCTGGGACAGGGGGCTATTCACCCCTCCACTTT
clone_size: -; j_call: TRBJ1-4; v_call: TRBV4-1; d_call: -; cdr3_aa: CASSVQYYGEKLFF; cdr3_nt: TGCGCCAGCAGCGTACAGTACTACGGTGAAAAACTGTTTTTT
clone_size: -; j_call: TRBJ2-5; v_call: TRBV9; d_call: -; cdr3_aa: CASSEGQGQETQYF; cdr3_nt: TGTGCCAGCAGCGAGGGACAAGGGCAAGAGACCCAGTACTTC
clone_size: -; j_call: TRBJ1-3; v_call: TRBV7-9; d_call: -; cdr3_aa: CASSLVGENTIYF; cdr3_nt: TGTGCCAGCAGCTTAGTGGGTGAAAACACCATATATTTT
clone_size: -; j_call: TRBJ2-3; v_call: TRBV19; d_call: TRBD2; cdr3_aa: CASSMASGADTQYF; cdr3_nt: TGTGCCAGTAGTATGGCTAGCGGGGCGGATACGCAGTATTTT
clone_size: -; j_call: TRBJ1-1; v_call: TRBV15; d_call: -; cdr3_aa: CATSRVKANTEAFF; cdr3_nt: TGTGCTACCAGCAGAGTCAAGGCCAACACTGAAGCTTTCTTT
clone_size: -; j_call: TRBJ2-3; v_call: TRBV6-6; d_call: TRBD2; cdr3_aa: CASSYGGGASDTQYF; cdr3_nt: TGTGCCAGCAGTTACGGCGGGGGGGCGTCAGATACGCAGTATTTT
clone_size: -; j_call: TRBJ2-1; v_call: TRBV24-1; d_call: TRBD1; cdr3_aa: CATSDFPGQGGDEQFF; cdr3_nt: TGTGCCACCAGTGATTTCCCGGGACAGGGGGGTGATGAGCAGTTCTTC
clone_size: -; j_call: TRBJ2-3; v_call: TRBV20-1; d_call: TRBD2; cdr3_aa: CSASPLAGHAGADTQYF; cdr3_nt: TGCAGTGCTAGTCCCCTAGCGGGGCACGCCGGGGCAGATACGCAGTATTTT
clone_size: -; j_call: TRBJ1-1; v_call: TRBV5-4; d_call: -; cdr3_aa: CASSSRTVTSVEAFF; cdr3_nt: TGTGCCAGCAGCTCCCGGACTGTAACCTCGGTTGAAGCTTTCTTT
clone_size: once; j_call: TRBJ1-5; v_call: TRBV19; d_call: TRBD1; cdr3_aa: CASSIEGGGRGYNQPQHF; cdr3_nt: TGTGCCAGTAGTATAGAAGGAGGGGGCAGGGGTTACAATCAGCCCCAGCATTTT
clone_size: -; j_call: TRBJ1-2; v_call: TRBV4-1; d_call: -; cdr3_aa: CASSQVVGMAPNYGYTF; cdr3_nt: TGCGCCAGCAGCCAAGTGGTGGGAATGGCTCCTAACTATGGCTACACCTTC
clone_size: -; j_call: TRBJ2-1; v_call: TRBV6-5; d_call: TRBD2; cdr3_aa: CATRPAGRHNEQFF; cdr3_nt: TGTGCCACCAGACCAGCGGGGAGACACAATGAGCAGTTCTTC
clone_size: -; j_call: TRBJ1-2; v_call: TRBV18; d_call: -; cdr3_aa: CASSPGALYGYTF; cdr3_nt: TGTGCCAGCTCACCAGGGGCCCTCTATGGCTACACCTTC
clone_size: -; j_call: TRBJ1-3; v_call: TRBV5-1; d_call: -; cdr3_aa: CASSSTGQGNTIYF; cdr3_nt: TGCGCCAGCAGCTCCACAGGGCAGGGAAACACCATATATTTT